This TCR beta chain was found in a study of patients and donors after allogeneic stem cell transplantation. Germline loops: CDR1 SEHNR, CDR2 FQNEAQ (reference sequence). This CDR3 region has 16 residues. Trimming stripped 1 base from V and 2 bases from J, with 15 bases between. TCRdb recomputed calls from the RT-PCR reads with MiXCR, one row per CDR3 protein. The sample yields fewer than 25,000 distinct CDR3 sequences, less than 30% seen once. Material: blood, either unsorted or a sorted T cell fraction (not recorded which). The receptor comes from a human donor who was either an allogeneic HSCT recipient or a stem cell or donor lymphocyte infusion donor (not recorded which). It is not recorded whose cells these are; they may come from a transplant donor. This chain links TRBV7-9 with TRBJ2-7; D possibly corresponds to TRBD1 (6 bases). CDR3 DNA: TGTGCCAGCAGCTTAGGAGGGACAATTAAGGCCTACGAGCAGTACTTC. This codes for CASSLGGTIKAYEQYF. Combining the CDR3 with reference TRBV7-9 and TRBJ2-7 gives the whole variable domain DTGVSQNPRHKITKRGQNVTFRCDPISEHNRLYWYRQTLGQGPEFLTYFQNEAQLEKSRLLSDRFSAERPKGSFSTLEIQRTEQGDSAMYLCASSLGGTIKAYEQYFGPGTRLTVT.